This paragraph reports one TCR beta chain. There is no known antigen for this receptor. Base qualities were left out, and no much larger clone turns up one base away. Blood samples for TCR beta sequencing were provided by related transplant donors. Using Nuclei Lysis Solution, genomic DNA was extracted from unfractionated peripheral blood mononuclear cells that were either fresh or cryopreserved. The immunoSEQ assay, a bias-controlled multiplex PCR using V- and J-specific primers, was used to amplify TCR beta CDR3 regions from genomic DNA. A second PCR step added a proprietary barcode and Illumina adapter sequences to the CDR3 amplicons. An Illumina MiSeq instrument was used to sequence the CDR3 libraries. As for the authors' bioinformatics: Export and quality control were done with immunoSEQ Analyzer 3.0, while downstream analyses used R Bioconductor and Immunarch. Only productive rearrangements in the normalized downsampled data set were used to calculate repertoire metrics. In the normalized cohort, clonotypes with more than 5 templates were defined as pathologically expanded. The Inverse Simpson Index served as the measure of repertoire diversity. CMV-specificity analyses were carried out on the non-normalized data set to capture all clonotypes. TCRdb carries this immuneACCESS record with in-frame sequences only. Its versions omit some clonotypes, under half of them owing to an unresolved V gene in the studies checked, with the rest unexplained. D and trimming come from the DNA, and the V and J calls and clone size come from that table. This sample comprises about 27,000 clones, approximately 96% of them detected only once. The ten most abundant clones make up approximately 1.3% of the sample.

The data are from a study of T cell clonotyping in hematopoietic cell transplantation (dated by TCRdb to the early 2020s). Looking at the study overall: The study collected 130 to 150 blood samples from 30 to 40 consecutive transplant recipients and their related donors. Patient recruitment ran from late 2015 to early 2017, and follow-up continued until late 2020 or death. The investigation overall reported the following: Inverse Simpson Index values from donors and from recipients before transplant predicted broader TCR repertoire diversity after transplant. The sample size was limited, and because cells were not sorted, the contributions of CD4 and CD8 repertoires could not be separated. Overlap with donor repertoires was found for only a small fraction of recipient repertoires, with over 95% found to appear de novo at the given depth. After transplant, TCR diversity in recipients dropped, and pathologically expanded clonotypes climbed progressively between day 30 and day 180.

V and J lose 6 bases and 11 bases, and a span of 11 bases separates them. Spanning cysteine to phenylalanine, the CDR3 consists of 11 amino acids. Only the CDR3 part of the read is kept: 33 bases, read in frame from the first base. The germline V gene gives CDR1 as MDHEN and CDR2 as SYDVKM. The sequencing sample was made of peripheral blood mononuclear cells. This sequence originates from a man aged 45-65 years in good health. Some clones in this sample may be carry-over from other donors' samples. In this chain, TRBV28 is recombined with TRBJ1-5, with the identity of the D gene unclear. The sequence in DNA is TGTGCCAGCAGCCGGCTCGTGGCCCAGCATTTT. Its translation reads: CASSRLVAQHF.